Below, 14 T cell receptor beta chains from the same sample are listed, as sequenced in a study of T cell repertoires in cytomegalovirus infection. TCRdb analysed the reads with MiXCR anew, one entry per CDR3 protein. The data show under 300,000 distinct CDR3 sequences, more than 15% seen once. Sequencing input: CD8+ T cells from PBMCs. The source of these receptors is a human donor in good health (CMV status not recorded). Some clones in this sample may be carry-over from other donors' samples.

This clonotype was observed a handful of times. The V and J genes are TRBV19 and TRBJ1-1, with D uncertain. The ends were cut back, 3 bases at V and 5 bases at J, with 7 bases in the middle. The CDR3 is 12 residues long. Germline loops: CDR1 LNHDA, CDR2 SQIVND (reference sequence). The CDR3 protein is CASSMMGTEAFF. CDR3 nucleotides: TGTGCCAGTAGTATGATGGGTACTGAAGCTTTCTTT.

This chain links TRBV4-3 with TRBJ1-2; D is possibly TRBD1 (6 bases). The V gene's germline CDR1 is LGHNA and CDR2 YSLEER. CDR3 length: 15 residues. V dropped 2 bases and J dropped 0 bases, with 10 bases sitting between them. In nucleotides, the CDR3 is TGCGCCAGCAGCCAATACAGGGAAACTAACTATGGCTACACCTTC. Encoded protein: CASSQYRETNYGYTF.

This clonotype was observed at least ten times. This rearrangement joins TRBV7-8 to TRBJ2-1; 10 bases are a match to TRBD2. Germline V gene data show CDR1 as SGHVS and CDR2 as FQNEAQ. CDR3 length equals 17 residues. J lost 14 bases, V lost 3 bases, and 19 bases had no gene match. The CDR3 here is CASSLFERPSGGRREFF. For the CDR3, the DNA is TGTGCCAGCAGCTTGTTTGAGAGGCCTAGCGGGGGCCGCAGAGAGTTCTTC.

This clonotype occurred a few times. The rearrangement uses TRBV6-6 and TRBJ2-7, with D unclear. V shed 4 bases and J shed 3 bases, with 25 bases lying between them. The CDR3 loop spans 18 amino acids. Germline lookup yields CDR1 MNHNY and CDR2 SVGAGI (reference sequence). This CDR3 reads CASSSIVGPVQKVYEQYF. The CDR3, as DNA: TGTGCCAGCAGTTCAATAGTAGGGCCAGTACAAAAGGTCTACGAGCAGTACTTC.

The V gene is TRBV20-1, the J gene TRBJ2-3; D ambiguous. The V and J ends lost 0 bases and 5 bases respectively, with 21 bases between them. Looked up from germline, CDR1 is DFQATT and CDR2 is SNEGSKA (reference sequence). The length of the CDR3 is 17 residues. DNA of the CDR3: TGCAGTGCTAGAGATCTTTTTAAAACGGACCTAGGAGATACGCAGTATTTT. This translates into CSARDLFKTDLGDTQYF.

This clonotype was seen repeatedly, ten times or more. The chain carries TRBV12-3 or TRBV12-4 and TRBJ1-2, with D perhaps matching TRBD1 (6 bases). The CDR3 consists of 17 residues. Deletions cut 3 bases from V and 4 bases from J, with 21 bases between. The CDR3 nucleotides are TGTGCCAGCAGTTTGGGGGGGACAACCGGAGTCCCCTATGGCTACACCTTC. Translation: CASSLGGTTGVPYGYTF.

In its sample, this clonotype was seen many times. This chain uses TRBV27 with TRBJ2-1, with 8 nucleotides matching TRBD1. The CDR3 extends over 15 amino acids. Germline assignment: CDR1 MNHEY and CDR2 SMNVEV (reference sequence). V lost 2 bases to trimming and J lost 0 bases; unmatched junction nucleotides: 0. In DNA form, the CDR3 reads TGTGCCAGCAGTTTAGGGACAGGCTCCTACAATGAGCAGTTCTTC. Translation gives CASSLGTGSYNEQFF.

This clonotype has more than one count but fewer than ten. The genes are TRBV2 and TRBJ1-1, with a tentative D call TRBD1 (6 bases). Trimming cost V 1 base and J 8 bases, with 8 bases left between them. This CDR3 comprises 12 residues. CDR1 is SNHLY and CDR2 is FYNNEI in the germline V gene. For the CDR3, the DNA is TGTGCCAGCAGTGAAGACAGGGTAGAAGCTTTCTTT. Protein product: CASSEDRVEAFF. The entire variable domain, with the rest obtained from reference TRBV2 and TRBJ1-1, is as follows: EPEVTQTPSHQVTQMGQEVILRCVPISNHLYFYWYRQILGQKVEFLVSFYNNEISEKSEIFDDQFSVERPDGSNFTLKIRSTKLEDSAMYFCASSEDRVEAFFGQGTRLTVV.

This chain joins TRBV2 and TRBJ2-1; TRBD2 is a possible D gene (6 bases). Trimming shortened V by 3 bases and J by 0 bases, and 9 bases separated the two germline ends. The CDR3 is 15 residues long. The germline V gene has CDR1 SNHLY and CDR2 FYNNEI. The CDR3 DNA sequence: TGTGCCAGCAGTGAGTGGGGGGACTCCTACAATGAGCAGTTCTTC. Amino acids: CASSEWGDSYNEQFF.

This rearrangement joins TRBV29-1 to TRBJ2-3; D not resolved. In germline, CDR1 is SQVTM, CDR2 ANQGSEA. Trimming cost V 4 bases and J 5 bases, with 7 bases left between them. The CDR3 spans 11 residues. CDR3 DNA sequence: TGCAGCGTTGTACAGCGAGATACGCAGTATTTT. This codes for CSVVQRDTQYF.

This clonotype was seen repeatedly, ten times or more. The chain couples TRBV6-2 or TRBV6-3 to TRBJ1-5; 8 bases match TRBD1. Germline V gene data show CDR1 as MNHEY and CDR2 as SVGEGT. The CDR3 loop spans 15 amino acids. V lost 6 bases to trimming and J lost 7 bases; unmatched junction nucleotides: 11. Written as DNA, the CDR3 is TGTGCCAGCAGCCCCATGACAGGGGACAGGCAGCCCCAGCATTTT. Its protein is CASSPMTGDRQPQHF.

This clonotype came up many times. The V and J genes are TRBV27 and TRBJ2-7; D not certain. The CDR3 is 14 residues long. V lost 0 bases and J lost 3, with 9 bases in between. Germline V gene data show CDR1 as MNHEY and CDR2 as SMNVEV (reference sequence). The CDR3 bases are TGTGCCAGCAGTTTATCGGGGATAAACTACGAGCAGTACTTC. This translates into CASSLSGINYEQYF.

The rearrangement uses TRBV7-3 and TRBJ2-3; D is unresolved. This CDR3 is built from 17 residues. From germline, CDR1 is SGHTA and CDR2 FQGTGA. With 1 base removed from V and 2 bases from J, the gap between germline ends came to 16 bases. The CDR3 DNA is TGTGCCAGCAGCTTAAATTTCCAGGAGTCCTCCACAGATACGCAGTATTTT. Translation gives CASSLNFQESSTDTQYF.

This clonotype has just a few counts. The chain links TRBV6-6 to TRBJ2-7, with TRBD2 identical over 9 bases. The CDR3 loop spans 17 amino acids. Trimming at V came to 2 bases and at J to 0 bases, leaving 8 bases not matched to a gene. CDR1 is MNHNY, CDR2 SVGAGI, per germline (reference sequence). CDR3 amino acids: CASSYLPSGANSYEQYF. The CDR3 region has the DNA TGTGCCAGCAGTTACCTCCCTAGCGGGGCGAACTCCTACGAGCAGTACTTC.